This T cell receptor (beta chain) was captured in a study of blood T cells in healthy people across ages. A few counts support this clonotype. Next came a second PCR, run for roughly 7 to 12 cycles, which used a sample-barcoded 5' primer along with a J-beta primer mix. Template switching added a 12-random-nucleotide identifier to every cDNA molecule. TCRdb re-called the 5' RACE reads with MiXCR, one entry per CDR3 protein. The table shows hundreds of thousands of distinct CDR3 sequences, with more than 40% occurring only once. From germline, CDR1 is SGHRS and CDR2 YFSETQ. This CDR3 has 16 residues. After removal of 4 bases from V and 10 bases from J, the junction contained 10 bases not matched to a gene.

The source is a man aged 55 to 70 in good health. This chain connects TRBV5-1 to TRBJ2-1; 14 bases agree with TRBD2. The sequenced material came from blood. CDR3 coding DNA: TGCGCCAGCAGCCGGACGACTAGCGGGGGGGCCGGCGAGCAGTTCTTC. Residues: CASSRTTSGGAGEQFF.